Each of the 2 T cell receptor beta chains below was sequenced from the same sample in a study of blood T cell repertoires in COVID-19. The protocol was immunoSEQ multiplex PCR, while the TCRdb copy is restricted to in-frame clones and leaves out a portion. The sample includes 110,000 or so clones, around 76% of them seen just once. What was sequenced was peripheral blood. The receptors were sampled from a woman in her 70s with acute or convalescent COVID-19.

The chain combines TRBV6-4 with TRBJ1-5; D unclear. V was cut by 4 bases and J by 0 bases, with 4 bases left in between. Germline assignment: CDR1 MRHNA and CDR2 SNTAGT. The CDR3 totals 13 residues. CDR3 in DNA: TGTGCCAGCAGTGCTTTTAGCAATCAGCCCCAGCATTTT. It codes for CASSAFSNQPQHF.

V gene TRBV11-2 combines with J gene TRBJ2-7; TRBD1 might be the D (6 bases). Trimming stripped 5 bases from V and 3 bases from J, with 14 bases between. The CDR3 has 14 residues. Germline loops: CDR1 SGHAT, CDR2 FQNNGV. The CDR3 loop reads CASSPTRGGYEQYF. CDR3 in DNA: TGTGCCAGCAGCCCAACCAGGGGTGGCTACGAGCAGTACTTC. Full variable domain (outside the CDR3, taken from reference TRBV11-2 and TRBJ2-7): EAGVAQSPRYKIIEKRQSVAFWCNPISGHATLYWYQQILGQGPKLLIQFQNNGVVDDSQLPKDRFSAERLKGVDSTLKIQPAKLEDSAVYLCASSPTRGGYEQYFGPGTRLTVT.